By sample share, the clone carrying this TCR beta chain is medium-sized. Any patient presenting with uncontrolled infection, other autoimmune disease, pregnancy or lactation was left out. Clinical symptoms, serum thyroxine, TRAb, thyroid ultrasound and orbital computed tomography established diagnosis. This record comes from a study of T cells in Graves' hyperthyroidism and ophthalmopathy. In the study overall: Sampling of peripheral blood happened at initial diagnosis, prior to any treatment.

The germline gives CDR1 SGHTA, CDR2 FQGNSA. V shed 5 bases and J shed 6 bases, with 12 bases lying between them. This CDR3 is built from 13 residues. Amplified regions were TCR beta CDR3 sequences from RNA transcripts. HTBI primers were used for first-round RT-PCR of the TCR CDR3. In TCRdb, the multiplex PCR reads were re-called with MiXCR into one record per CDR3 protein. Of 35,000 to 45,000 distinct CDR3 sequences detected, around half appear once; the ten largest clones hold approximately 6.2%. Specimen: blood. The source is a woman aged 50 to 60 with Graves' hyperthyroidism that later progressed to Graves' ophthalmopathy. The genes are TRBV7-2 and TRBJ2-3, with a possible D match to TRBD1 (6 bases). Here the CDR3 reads CASSPQGWDTQYF. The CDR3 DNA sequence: TGTGCCAGCAGCCCCCAGGGGTGGGATACGCAGTATTTT.